This T cell receptor (beta chain) was captured by sequencing in a study of blood T cells in healthy people across ages. Study observations and caveats: PBMCs that were unsorted prevented a conclusive naive versus antigen-experienced comparison.

Every sample yielded at least 6.5 million isolated PBMCs. V lost 5 bases and J 4 bases, leaving 14 bases between the germline ends. The CDR3 has 14 amino acids. This clonotype was seen a few times. Its cognate antigen is unknown. Together with a sample-barcoded 5' primer, a J-beta primer mix was included in a second PCR lasting roughly 6 to 12 cycles. A single record per CDR3 protein comes from TCRdb applying MiXCR to the 5' RACE reads. Seen here are around 1,000,000 distinct CDR3 sequences, around 27% observed once, and the top ten hold about 0.8%. These data were likewise used in another study, on T cells of mothers and their children.

This clonotype originated in a girl aged 2 to 10 in good health. This chain connects TRBV12-3 or TRBV12-4 to TRBJ1-1, with a weak D call TRBD1 (6 bases). Sequencing input: blood. The CDR3 region is CASSPHGGATEAFF. In nucleotides, the CDR3 is TGTGCCAGCAGTCCTCATGGGGGGGCCACTGAAGCTTTCTTT.